Listed below are T cell receptor beta chains from one sample, sequenced in a study of blood T cell repertoires in COVID-19. Assay: immunoSEQ multiplex PCR; the TCRdb copy retains only in-frame clones and omits some. The profile shows 250,000 or so clones, about 89% of them singletons. The material sequenced was peripheral blood. The origin of the receptors is a middle-aged woman who had recovered from COVID-19. Both conserved end residues are part of each CDR3. D genes are given only for firm matches. Not all rows give a size; the values are once, few, many and, for expanded clones, a class.

CDR3nt: TGCAGCGTTGAAGAAACCAGGGGAGCCACTGAAGCTTTCTTT
CDR3aa: CSVEETRGATEAFF
d_gene: -
j_gene: TRBJ1-1
v_gene: TRBV29-1
abundance: once

CDR3nt: TGTGCCTGGAGTTCCCGGGACACTGAGACCCAGTACTTC
CDR3aa: CAWSSRDTETQYF
d_gene: -
j_gene: TRBJ2-5
v_gene: TRBV30
abundance: once

CDR3nt: TGTGCCAGCAGCAGTGCCGGGACAGGGGGCCCTAGGACGGGCTACACCTTC
CDR3aa: CASSSAGTGGPRTGYTF
d_gene: TRBD1
j_gene: TRBJ1-2
v_gene: TRBV28
abundance: -

CDR3nt: TGCGCCAGCAGCCAAGAAGGCACTAGGGTGTATGAGCAGTTCTTC
CDR3aa: CASSQEGTRVYEQFF
d_gene: -
j_gene: TRBJ2-1
v_gene: TRBV4-1
abundance: once

CDR3nt: TGTGCCAGCAGTGGGGTAGCGGGATCTTATGAGCAGTACTTC
CDR3aa: CASSGVAGSYEQYF
d_gene: TRBD2
j_gene: TRBJ2-7
v_gene: TRBV27
abundance: few

CDR3nt: TGTGCCAGTAGTAGGGGAGACAGGGGGCCGGCTAATGAAAAACTGTTTTTT
CDR3aa: CASSRGDRGPANEKLFF
d_gene: TRBD1
j_gene: TRBJ1-4
v_gene: TRBV19
abundance: -

CDR3nt: TGTGCCAGTAGCCCCGGGGTAGCGGGACCCAGCGAGCAGTACTTC
CDR3aa: CASSPGVAGPSEQYF
d_gene: TRBD2
j_gene: TRBJ2-7
v_gene: TRBV19
abundance: -

CDR3nt: TGTGCCAGCAGTTTACCGGGCATGGGGGGCAATGAGCAGTTCTTC
CDR3aa: CASSLPGMGGNEQFF
d_gene: -
j_gene: TRBJ2-1
v_gene: TRBV28
abundance: -

CDR3nt: TGTGCCAGCAGCCTTACTTTAGATACAGATACGCAGTATTTT
CDR3aa: CASSLTLDTDTQYF
d_gene: -
j_gene: TRBJ2-3
v_gene: TRBV3-1/TRBV3-2
abundance: -

CDR3nt: TGTGCCAGCAGCTTGGATGTGGGACAGCCGGGCGATGGCTACACCTTC
CDR3aa: CASSLDVGQPGDGYTF
d_gene: TRBD1
j_gene: TRBJ1-2
v_gene: TRBV11-2
abundance: -

CDR3nt: TGTGCCAGTAGTGTCGGGGTTCCCTATAATTCACCCCTCCACTTT
CDR3aa: CASSVGVPYNSPLHF
d_gene: -
j_gene: TRBJ1-6
v_gene: TRBV19
abundance: -

CDR3nt: TGTGCCAGCAGCGTGACGGAGAATGAGCAGTTCTTC
CDR3aa: CASSVTENEQFF
d_gene: -
j_gene: TRBJ2-1
v_gene: TRBV13
abundance: -